This TCR beta chain is from a study of tumor-infiltrating lymphocytes in localized non-small cell lung cancer. Study-wide points: IM1 and IM2 tumors showed no difference in T-cell fraction.

This CDR3 region has 17 residues. The V gene lost 8 bases and the J gene lost 3 bases, with 23 bases spanning the gap. Germline V gives CDR1 SGHTA, CDR2 FQGNSA. Details on this clone: Its antigen remains unknown.

The assay was immunoSEQ multiplex PCR, and TCRdb's table has in-frame clones only and misses some. The sample includes about 23,000 clones, 73% seen only once; the top ten take about 6%. This sequence was found in a human donor with non-small cell lung cancer. The V gene is TRBV7-2, the J gene TRBJ2-1; perhaps D is TRBD1 or TRBD2 (6 bases each). Specimen: lung tumor tissue. The CDR3 region is CASGGQDSLEHYNEQFF. The CDR3 nucleotides read TGTGCCAGCGGGGGGCAGGACTCACTAGAACACTACAATGAGCAGTTCTTC.